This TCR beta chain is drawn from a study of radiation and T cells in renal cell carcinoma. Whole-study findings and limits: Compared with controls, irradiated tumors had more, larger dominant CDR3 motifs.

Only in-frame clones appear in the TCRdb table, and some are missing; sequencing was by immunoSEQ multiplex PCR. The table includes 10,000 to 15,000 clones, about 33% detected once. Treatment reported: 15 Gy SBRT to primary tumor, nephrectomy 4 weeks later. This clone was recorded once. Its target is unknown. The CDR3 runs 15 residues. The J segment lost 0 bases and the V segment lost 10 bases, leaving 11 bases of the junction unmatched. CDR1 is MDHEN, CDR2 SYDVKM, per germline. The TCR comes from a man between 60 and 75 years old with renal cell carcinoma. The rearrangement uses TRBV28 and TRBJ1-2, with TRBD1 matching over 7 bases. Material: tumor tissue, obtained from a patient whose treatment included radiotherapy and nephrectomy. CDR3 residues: CATLTGAPTNYGYTF. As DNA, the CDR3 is TGTGCCACCCTAACAGGGGCCCCCACTAACTATGGCTACACCTTC.